Listed below are T cell receptor beta chains from one sample, sequenced in a study of shared clonotypes between healthy human individuals. The data were produced by immunoSEQ multiplex PCR, yet TCRdb's version contains in-frame clones alone and is incomplete. The table shows some 2,500,000 clones, with roughly 93% occurring only once. Material: naive CD4+ T cells from PBMCs. The receptors originated from a man younger than 35 in good health. Some clones in this sample may be carry-over from other donors' samples. The CDR3 runs from the conserved cysteine through the conserved F or W. Part of the rows lack a size; the others show once, few, many or a class for expanded clones.

v_call	clone_size	j_call	cdr3_aa
TRBV29-1	-	TRBJ2-7	CSVAVLAANEQYF
TRBV7-6	-	TRBJ2-7	CASSLADNSYEQYF
TRBV6-5	-	TRBJ1-4	CASSYSSRGDEKLFF
TRBV6-1	-	TRBJ2-3	CASSVGRTDTQYF
TRBV27	-	TRBJ2-7	CASSLVRGRNYEQYF
TRBV11-2	-	TRBJ2-7	CASSLGTTITYEQYF
TRBV6-1	-	TRBJ1-4	CASSGWGQGVKPEKLFF
TRBV5-8	-	TRBJ1-5	CASSFDRVNQPQHF
TRBV5-1	-	TRBJ1-2	CASSGRPGETDGYTF
TRBV18	-	TRBJ1-3	CASSPAGVDGNTIYF
TRBV4-2	-	TRBJ2-7	CASSFARDPSYEQYF
TRBV7-8	-	TRBJ1-1	CASSLVPRQRPRPAEAFF
TRBV28	-	TRBJ1-4	CASVGGEKLFF
TRBV11-1	-	TRBJ2-3	CASSLRPSTDTQYF
TRBV19	-	TRBJ1-2	CATRPGAPYGYTF
TRBV5-1	-	TRBJ2-3	CASSLVAGGTTDTQYF
TRBV6-6	-	TRBJ2-7	CASSRLAGEFSEQYF
TRBV28	-	TRBJ1-3	CASSSPAGGGGNTIYF
TRBV4-3	-	TRBJ2-3	CASSQDLGGGPPDTQYF
TRBV5-5	-	TRBJ2-7	CASSPSSGRSYEQYF
TRBV7-6	-	TRBJ2-5	CASSFYGGRAQETQYF
TRBV5-6	once	TRBJ2-2	CASSFGLAANTGELFF
TRBV19	-	TRBJ2-7	CAILPGHPLEQYF
TRBV5-6	-	TRBJ2-3	CASSWYRGPRAPDTQYF
TRBV5-1	-	TRBJ1-1	CASSSGTGGATEAFF
TRBV28	-	TRBJ2-1	CASSSLDASSYNEQFF
TRBV5-1	once	TRBJ2-1	CASSSGQDDSYNEQFF
TRBV9	-	TRBJ2-3	CASSVGQHPNTDTQYF
TRBV30	few	TRBJ1-5	CAWSVRVGRQPQHF
TRBV5-1	once	TRBJ2-5	CASSLGLAELQETQYF
TRBV5-1	-	TRBJ2-7	CASRPDRGPPYEQYF
TRBV5-6	-	TRBJ1-1	CASSLVPGVDTEAFF
TRBV2	-	TRBJ2-5	CASSRLLGDGTQYF
TRBV25-1	-	TRBJ2-7	CASSDGGLAGAYEQYF
TRBV2	-	TRBJ2-1	CASSTFTGEKFF